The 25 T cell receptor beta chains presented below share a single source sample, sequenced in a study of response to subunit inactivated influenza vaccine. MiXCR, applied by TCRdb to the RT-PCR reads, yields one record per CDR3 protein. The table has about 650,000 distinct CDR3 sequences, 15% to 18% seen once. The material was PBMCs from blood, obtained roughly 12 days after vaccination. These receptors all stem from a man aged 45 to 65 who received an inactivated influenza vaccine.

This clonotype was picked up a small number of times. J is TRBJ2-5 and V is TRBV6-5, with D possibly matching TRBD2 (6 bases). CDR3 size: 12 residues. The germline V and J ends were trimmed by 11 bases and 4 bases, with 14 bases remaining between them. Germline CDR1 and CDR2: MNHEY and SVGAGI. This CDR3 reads CAVGDSAETQYF. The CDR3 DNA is TGTGCCGTAGGGGACTCCGCAGAGACCCAGTACTTC.

Here the CDR3 DNA reads TGTGCCAGCAGCTTATTAAGCGGGACAGCGAACACCGGGGAGCTGTTTTTT. Translation: CASSLLSGTANTGELFF. The chain links TRBV11-2 to TRBJ2-2, with D possibly being TRBD1 or TRBD2 (7 bases each). Trimming removed 2 bases at V and 0 bases at J, with 13 bases between. The CDR3 length is 17 residues. CDR1 is SGHAT and CDR2 is FQNNGV in the germline V gene.

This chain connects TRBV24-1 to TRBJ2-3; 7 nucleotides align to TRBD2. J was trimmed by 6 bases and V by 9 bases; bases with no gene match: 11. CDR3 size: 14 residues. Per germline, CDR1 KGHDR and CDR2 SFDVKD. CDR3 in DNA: TGTGCCACCCGCGGACTAGTGTTAGCCGATACGCAGTATTTT. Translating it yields CATRGLVLADTQYF.

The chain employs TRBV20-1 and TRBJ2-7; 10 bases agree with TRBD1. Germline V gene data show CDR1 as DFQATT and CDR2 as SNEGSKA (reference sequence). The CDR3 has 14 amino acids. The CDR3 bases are TGCAGGGCCCAGAACCGGGACAGGGGCGGCGAGCAGTACTTC. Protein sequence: CRAQNRDRGGEQYF.

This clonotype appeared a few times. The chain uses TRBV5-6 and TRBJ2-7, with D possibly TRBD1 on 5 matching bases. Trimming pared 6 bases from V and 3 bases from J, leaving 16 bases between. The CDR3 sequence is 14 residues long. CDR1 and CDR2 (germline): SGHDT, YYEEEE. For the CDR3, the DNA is TGTGCCAGCACCGACTTTAGGGGCAGCTACGAGCAGTACTTC. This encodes CASTDFRGSYEQYF.

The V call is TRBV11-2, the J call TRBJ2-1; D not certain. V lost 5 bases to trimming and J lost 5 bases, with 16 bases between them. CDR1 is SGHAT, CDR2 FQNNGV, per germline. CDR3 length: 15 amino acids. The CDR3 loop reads CASSPPGLRDNEQFF. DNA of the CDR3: TGTGCCAGCAGCCCTCCCGGGCTACGCGACAATGAGCAGTTCTTC.

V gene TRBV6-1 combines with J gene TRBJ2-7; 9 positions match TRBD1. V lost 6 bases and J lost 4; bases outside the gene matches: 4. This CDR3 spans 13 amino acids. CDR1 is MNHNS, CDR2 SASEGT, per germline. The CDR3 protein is CASRRTGAYEQYF. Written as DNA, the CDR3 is TGTGCCAGCAGACGGACAGGGGCGTACGAGCAGTACTTC.

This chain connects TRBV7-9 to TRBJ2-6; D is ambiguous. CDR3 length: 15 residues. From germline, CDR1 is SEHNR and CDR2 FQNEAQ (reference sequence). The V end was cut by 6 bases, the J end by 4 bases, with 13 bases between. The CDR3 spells CASSPTRGGANVLTF. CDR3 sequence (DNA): TGTGCCAGCAGTCCAACCCGTGGCGGGGCCAACGTCCTGACTTTC.

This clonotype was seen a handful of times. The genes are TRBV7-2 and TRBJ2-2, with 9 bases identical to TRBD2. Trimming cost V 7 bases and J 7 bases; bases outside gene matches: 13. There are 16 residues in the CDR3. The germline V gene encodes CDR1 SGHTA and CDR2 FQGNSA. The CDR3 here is CASILIAGVRFGELFF. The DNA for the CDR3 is TGTGCCAGCATCCTGATAGCGGGAGTCAGATTCGGGGAGCTGTTTTTT. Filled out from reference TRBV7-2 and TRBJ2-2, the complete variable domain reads GAGVSQSPSNKVTEKGKDVELRCDPISGHTALYWYRQSLGQGLEFLIYFQGNSAPDKSGLPSDRFSAERTGGSVSTLTIQRTQQEDSAVYLCASILIAGVRFGELFFGEGSRLTVL.

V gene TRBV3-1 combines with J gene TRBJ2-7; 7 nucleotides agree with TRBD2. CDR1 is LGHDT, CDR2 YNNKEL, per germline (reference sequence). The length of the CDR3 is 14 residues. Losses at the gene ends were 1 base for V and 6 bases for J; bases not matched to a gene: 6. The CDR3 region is CASSQGLSGGEQYF. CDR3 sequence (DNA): TGTGCCAGCAGCCAAGGTCTCTCGGGGGGCGAGCAGTACTTC.

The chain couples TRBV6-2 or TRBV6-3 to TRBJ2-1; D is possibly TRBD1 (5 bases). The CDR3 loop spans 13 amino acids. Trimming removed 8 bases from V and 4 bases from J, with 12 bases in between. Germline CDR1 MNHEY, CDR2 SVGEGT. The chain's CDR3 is CASVRTPYNEQFF. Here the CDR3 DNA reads TGTGCCAGCGTCCGGACACCTTACAATGAGCAGTTCTTC.

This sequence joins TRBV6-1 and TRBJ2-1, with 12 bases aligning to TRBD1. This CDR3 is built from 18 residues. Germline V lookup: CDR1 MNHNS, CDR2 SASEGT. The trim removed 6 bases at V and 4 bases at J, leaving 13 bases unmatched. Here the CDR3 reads CASSGTGGDWESYNEQFF. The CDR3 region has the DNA TGTGCCAGCAGCGGGACAGGGGGCGATTGGGAATCATACAATGAGCAGTTCTTC.

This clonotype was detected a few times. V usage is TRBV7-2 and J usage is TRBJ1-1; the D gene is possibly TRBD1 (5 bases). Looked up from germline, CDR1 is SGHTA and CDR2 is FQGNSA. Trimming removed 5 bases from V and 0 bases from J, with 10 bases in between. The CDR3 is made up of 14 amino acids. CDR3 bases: TGTGCCAGCAGCGTGACAGCTCTGAACACTGAAGCTTTCTTT. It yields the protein CASSVTALNTEAFF.

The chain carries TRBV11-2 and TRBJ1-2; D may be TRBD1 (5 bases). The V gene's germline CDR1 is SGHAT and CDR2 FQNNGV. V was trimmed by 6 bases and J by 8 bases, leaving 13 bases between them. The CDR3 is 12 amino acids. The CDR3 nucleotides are TGTGCCAGCAGGCCCCCGGGGGAGGGCTACACCTTC. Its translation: CASRPPGEGYTF. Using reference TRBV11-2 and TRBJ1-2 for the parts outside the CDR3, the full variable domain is EAGVAQSPRYKIIEKRQSVAFWCNPISGHATLYWYQQILGQGPKLLIQFQNNGVVDDSQLPKDRFSAERLKGVDSTLKIQPAKLEDSAVYLCASRPPGEGYTFGSGTRLTVV.

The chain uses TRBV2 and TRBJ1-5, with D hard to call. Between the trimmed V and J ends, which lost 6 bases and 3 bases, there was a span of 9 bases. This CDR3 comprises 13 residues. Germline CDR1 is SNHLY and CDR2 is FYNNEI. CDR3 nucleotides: TGTGCCAGCAGACTCGACACCAATCAGCCCCAGCATTTT. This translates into CASRLDTNQPQHF.

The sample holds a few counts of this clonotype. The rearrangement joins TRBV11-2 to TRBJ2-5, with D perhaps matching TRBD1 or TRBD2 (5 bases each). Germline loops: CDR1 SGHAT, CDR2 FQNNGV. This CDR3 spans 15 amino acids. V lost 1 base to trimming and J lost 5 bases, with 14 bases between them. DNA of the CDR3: TGTGCCAGCAGCTTAGGACCCGGGGCCACGGAGACCCAGTACTTC. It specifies CASSLGPGATETQYF.

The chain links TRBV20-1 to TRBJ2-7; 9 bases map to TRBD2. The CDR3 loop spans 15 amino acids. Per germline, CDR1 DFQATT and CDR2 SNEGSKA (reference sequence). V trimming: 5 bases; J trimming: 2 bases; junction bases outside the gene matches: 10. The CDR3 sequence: CSAAPIAGVPYEQYF. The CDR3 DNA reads TGCAGTGCTGCACCAATAGCGGGAGTACCCTACGAGCAGTACTTC.

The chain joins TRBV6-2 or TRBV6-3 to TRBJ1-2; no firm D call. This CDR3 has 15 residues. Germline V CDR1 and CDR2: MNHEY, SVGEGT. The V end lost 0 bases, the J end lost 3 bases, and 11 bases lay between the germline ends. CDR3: CASSYSSWEDYGYTF. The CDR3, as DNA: TGTGCCAGCAGTTACTCGAGTTGGGAAGACTATGGCTACACCTTC.

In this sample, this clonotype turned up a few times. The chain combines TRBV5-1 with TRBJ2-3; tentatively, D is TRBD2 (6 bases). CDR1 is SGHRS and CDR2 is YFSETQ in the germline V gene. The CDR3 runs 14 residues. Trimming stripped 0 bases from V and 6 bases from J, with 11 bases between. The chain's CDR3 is CASSLGGGEDTQYF. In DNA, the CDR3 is TGCGCCAGCAGCTTGGGGGGAGGAGAGGATACGCAGTATTTT.

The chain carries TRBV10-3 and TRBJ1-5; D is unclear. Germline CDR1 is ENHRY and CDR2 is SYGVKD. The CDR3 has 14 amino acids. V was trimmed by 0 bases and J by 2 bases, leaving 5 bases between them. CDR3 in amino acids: CAISESIGNQPQHF. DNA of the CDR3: TGTGCCATCAGTGAGTCGATTGGCAATCAGCCCCAGCATTTT.

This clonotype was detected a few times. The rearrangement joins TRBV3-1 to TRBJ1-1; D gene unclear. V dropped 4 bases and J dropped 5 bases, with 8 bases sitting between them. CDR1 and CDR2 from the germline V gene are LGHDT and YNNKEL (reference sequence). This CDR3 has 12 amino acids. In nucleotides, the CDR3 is TGTGCCAGCAGCCTGTATGGGACTGAAGCTTTCTTT. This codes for CASSLYGTEAFF.

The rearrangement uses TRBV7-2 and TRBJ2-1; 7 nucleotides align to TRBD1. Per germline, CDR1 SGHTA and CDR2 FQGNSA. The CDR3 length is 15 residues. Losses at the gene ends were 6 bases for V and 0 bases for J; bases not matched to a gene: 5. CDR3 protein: CASSLQGRSYNEQFF. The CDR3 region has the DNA TGTGCCAGCAGTCTACAGGGGCGCTCCTACAATGAGCAGTTCTTC.

CDR3 sequence: CASSFRGQPYEQYF. CDR3 nucleotides: TGTGCCAGCAGCTTCAGGGGACAGCCTTACGAGCAGTACTTC. The gene calls are TRBV5-4 and TRBJ2-7; 7 bases are a match to TRBD1. Germline V gene sequence: CDR1 SGHNT, CDR2 YYREEE (reference sequence). J lost 4 bases, V lost 2 bases, and 6 bases had no gene match. The CDR3 has 14 residues.

The CDR3 loop reads CASTKGVGEKLFF. The CDR3 DNA reads TGTGCCAGCACGAAGGGGGTAGGCGAAAAACTGTTTTTT. This sequence joins TRBV28 and TRBJ1-4, with D possibly being TRBD1 (6 bases). The CDR3 is 13 residues long. Trimming cost V 7 bases and J 8 bases, with 14 bases left between them. Germline CDR1 reads MDHEN; CDR2 reads SYDVKM.

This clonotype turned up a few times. The CDR3 here is CASSLVQGTPTDEQFF. The DNA for the CDR3 is TGTGCCAGCAGCTTAGTCCAGGGGACACCTACAGATGAGCAGTTCTTC. The chain uses TRBV13 and TRBJ2-1; the D gene is possibly TRBD1 (6 bases). CDR1 and CDR2 (germline): PRHDT, FYEKMQ (reference sequence). V was trimmed by 1 base and J by 8 bases, leaving 18 bases between them. The CDR3 extends over 16 amino acids.